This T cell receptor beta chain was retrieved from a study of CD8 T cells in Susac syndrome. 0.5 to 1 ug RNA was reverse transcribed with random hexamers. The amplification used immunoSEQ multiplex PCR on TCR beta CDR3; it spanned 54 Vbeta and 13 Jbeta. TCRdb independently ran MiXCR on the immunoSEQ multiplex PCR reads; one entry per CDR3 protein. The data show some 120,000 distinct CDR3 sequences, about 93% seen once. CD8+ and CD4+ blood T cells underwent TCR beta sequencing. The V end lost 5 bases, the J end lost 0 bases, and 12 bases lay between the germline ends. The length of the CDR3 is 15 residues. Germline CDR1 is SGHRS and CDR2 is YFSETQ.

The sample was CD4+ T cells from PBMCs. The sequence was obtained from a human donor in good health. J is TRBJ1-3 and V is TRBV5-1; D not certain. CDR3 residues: CASSPSAVSGNTIYF. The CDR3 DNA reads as TGCGCCAGCAGTCCGAGTGCAGTCTCTGGAAACACCATATATTTT.